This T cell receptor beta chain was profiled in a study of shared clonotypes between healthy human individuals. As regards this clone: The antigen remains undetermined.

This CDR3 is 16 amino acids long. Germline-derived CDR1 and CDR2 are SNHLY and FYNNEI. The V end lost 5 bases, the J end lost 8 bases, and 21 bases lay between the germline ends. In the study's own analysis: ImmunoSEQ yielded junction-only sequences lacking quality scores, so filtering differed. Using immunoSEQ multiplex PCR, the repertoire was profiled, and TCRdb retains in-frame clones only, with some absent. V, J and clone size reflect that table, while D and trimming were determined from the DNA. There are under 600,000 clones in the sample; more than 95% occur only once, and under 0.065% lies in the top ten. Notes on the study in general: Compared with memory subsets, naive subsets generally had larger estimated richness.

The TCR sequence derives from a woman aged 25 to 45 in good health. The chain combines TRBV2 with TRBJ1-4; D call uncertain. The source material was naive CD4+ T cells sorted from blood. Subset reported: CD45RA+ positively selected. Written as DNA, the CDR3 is TGTGCCAGCAGTACCCTCGTGATGAGGGCGGGGGAAAAACTGTTTTTT. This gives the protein CASSTLVMRAGEKLFF.